The next 5 T cell receptor beta chains were all read from a single sample in a study of blood T cell repertoires in COVID-19. Assay: immunoSEQ multiplex PCR; the TCRdb copy retains only in-frame clones and omits some. Found here are some 200,000 clones, around 83% of them singletons; the top ten hold 6.5% to 10%. Sequenced sample: peripheral blood. These receptors were obtained from a woman aged 55 to 70 with acute or convalescent COVID-19.

The V call is TRBV5-6, the J call TRBJ1-2, with D maybe TRBD1 (6 bases). Germline CDR1 SGHDT, CDR2 YYEEEE. The length of the CDR3 is 15 residues. Trimming took 0 bases from V and 7 from J, leaving 16 bases between them. Here the CDR3 reads CASSLANRDHGGYTF. As DNA, the CDR3 is TGTGCCAGCAGCTTGGCTAACAGGGACCACGGTGGCTACACCTTC. The variable domain in full, with the rest retrieved from reference TRBV5-6 and TRBJ1-2, is DAGVTQSPTHLIKTRGQQVTLRCSPKSGHDTVSWYQQALGQGPQFIFQYYEEEERQRGNFPDRFSGHQFPNYSSELNVNALLLGDSALYLCASSLANRDHGGYTFGSGTRLTVV.

This clone has only one observation. The chain is built from TRBV7-9 and TRBJ1-3; TRBD1 might be the D (5 bases). The CDR3 has 13 amino acids. With 7 bases removed from V and 3 bases from J, the gap between germline ends came to 10 bases. CDR1 is SEHNR and CDR2 is FQNEAQ in the germline V gene (reference sequence). The CDR3 spells CASNQGYGNTIYF. As DNA, the CDR3 is TGTGCCAGCAACCAGGGCTATGGAAACACCATATATTTT.

The CDR3 DNA is TGTGCCAGCCCCAATGGGCCCGACATACGCACAGATACGCAGTATTTT. Translation gives CASPNGPDIRTDTQYF. The chain uses TRBV5-8 and TRBJ2-3; D is unclear. Germline V gene data show CDR1 as SGHTS and CDR2 as YDEGEE. V lost 7 bases and J lost 1, with 19 bases in between. The CDR3 is 16 residues long.

V is TRBV6-1 and J is TRBJ1-5, with a weak D call TRBD1 (6 bases). This CDR3 has 14 residues. Germline-derived CDR1 and CDR2 are MNHNS and SASEGT. Trimming shortened V by 0 bases and J by 14 bases, and 17 bases separated the two germline ends. The CDR3 coding sequence is TGTGCCAGCAGTGAAGCGCCCACAGGGCTATCCGAGCATTTT. It specifies CASSEAPTGLSEHF.

The rearrangement links TRBV19 to TRBJ1-5, with D possibly being TRBD1 (5 bases). V was pared by 7 bases and J by 6 bases, with 16 bases between. The CDR3 sequence is 14 residues long. Germline V lookup: CDR1 LNHDA, CDR2 SQIVND (reference sequence). The CDR3 coding sequence is TGTGCCAGTACCTCTGGGGACTTCGGTCAGCCCCAGCATTTT. Translated, it gives CASTSGDFGQPQHF.